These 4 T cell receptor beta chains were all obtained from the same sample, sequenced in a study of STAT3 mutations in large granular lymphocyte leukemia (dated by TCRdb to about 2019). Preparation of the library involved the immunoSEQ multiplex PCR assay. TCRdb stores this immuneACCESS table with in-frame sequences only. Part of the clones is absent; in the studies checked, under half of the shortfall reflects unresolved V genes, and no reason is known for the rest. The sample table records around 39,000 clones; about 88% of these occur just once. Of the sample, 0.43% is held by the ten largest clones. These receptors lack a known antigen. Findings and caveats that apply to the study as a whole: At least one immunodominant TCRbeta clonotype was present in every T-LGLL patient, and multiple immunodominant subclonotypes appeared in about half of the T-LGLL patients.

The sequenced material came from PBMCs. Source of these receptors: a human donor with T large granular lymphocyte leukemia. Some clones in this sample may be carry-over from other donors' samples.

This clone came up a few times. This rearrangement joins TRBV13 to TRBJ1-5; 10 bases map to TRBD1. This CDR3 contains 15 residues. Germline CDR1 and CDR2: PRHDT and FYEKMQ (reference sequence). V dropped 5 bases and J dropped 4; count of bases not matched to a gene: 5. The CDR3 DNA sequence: TGTGCCAGCAGCCATGGGGGACAGGGGAATCAGCCCCAGCATTTT. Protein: CASSHGGQGNQPQHF.

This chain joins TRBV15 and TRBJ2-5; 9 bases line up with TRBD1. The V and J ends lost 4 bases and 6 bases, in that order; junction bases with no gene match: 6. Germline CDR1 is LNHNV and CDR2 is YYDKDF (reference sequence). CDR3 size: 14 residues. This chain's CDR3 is CATSTGTGRKTQYF. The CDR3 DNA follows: TGTGCCACCAGCACCGGGACAGGGCGAAAGACCCAGTACTTC.

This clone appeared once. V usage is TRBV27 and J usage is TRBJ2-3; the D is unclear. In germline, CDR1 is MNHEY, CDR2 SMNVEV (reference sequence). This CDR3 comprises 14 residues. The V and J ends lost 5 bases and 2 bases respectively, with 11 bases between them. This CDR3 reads CASSPYRNTDTQYF. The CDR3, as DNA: TGTGCCAGCAGTCCTTATCGTAACACAGATACGCAGTATTTT.

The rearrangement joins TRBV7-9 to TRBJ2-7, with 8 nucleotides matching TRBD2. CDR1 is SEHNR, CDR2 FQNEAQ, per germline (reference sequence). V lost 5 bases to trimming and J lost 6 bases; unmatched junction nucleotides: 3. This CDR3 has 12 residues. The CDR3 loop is CASSTTSAEQYF. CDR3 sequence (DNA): TGTGCCAGCAGCACGACTAGCGCCGAGCAGTACTTC.